This T cell receptor beta chain emerged from a study of T-cell reconstitution after alpha-beta-depleted transplantation in children. Study-level findings and limits: Surviving recipient T cells and thymic progenitors produced the high day-60 TCRbeta diversity seen in some patients. Among T cells one year after transplant, newly produced cells accounted for most counts and diversity. Several hundred graft clones that had expanded were reportedly the source of alpha-beta T cells about two months after transplant.

The sample holds a few counts of this clonotype. Its target is not known. V lost 4 bases to trimming and J lost 8 bases, with 10 bases between them. Germline CDR1 SGDLS, CDR2 YYNGEE. The CDR3 contains 12 residues. It was with unique molecular identifiers that the TCRbeta library was prepared. TCRdb re-called the PCR reads with MiXCR, one entry per CDR3 protein. The table lists fewer than 550,000 distinct CDR3 sequences, over 9.5% of them singletons. The chain joins TRBV9 to TRBJ2-1, with D uncertain. This sequence was found in a female patient between 2 and 15 years old who had a stem cell transplant for aplastic anemia, so the T cells may come from the graft donor. The sequences come from PBMCs, mostly from graft donor cells, collected 180 days after TCRalphabeta/CD19-depleted stem cell transplant. The CDR3 sequence: CASSSRIHEQFF. Written as DNA, the CDR3 is TGTGCCAGCAGCAGCCGCATCCATGAGCAGTTCTTC.